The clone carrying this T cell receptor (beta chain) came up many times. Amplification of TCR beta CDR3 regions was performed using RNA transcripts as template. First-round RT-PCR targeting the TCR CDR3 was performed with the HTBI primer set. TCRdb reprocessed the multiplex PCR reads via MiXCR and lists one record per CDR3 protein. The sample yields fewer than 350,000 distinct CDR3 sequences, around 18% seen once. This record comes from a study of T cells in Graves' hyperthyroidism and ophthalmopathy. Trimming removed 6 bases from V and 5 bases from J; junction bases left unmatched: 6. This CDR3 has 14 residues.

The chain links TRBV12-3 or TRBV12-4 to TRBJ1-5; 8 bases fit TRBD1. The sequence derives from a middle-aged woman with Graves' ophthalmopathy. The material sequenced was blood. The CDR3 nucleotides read TGTGCCAGCAGGAAGACAGGGGCAGATCAGCCCCAGCATTTT. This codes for CASRKTGADQPQHF.